This is a list of T cell receptor beta chains from one sample in a study of cytomegalovirus exposure and HLA in healthy donors. Repertoires were generated with immunoSEQ multiplex PCR, while TCRdb's copy carries only in-frame clones and drops some. This table has around 92,000 clones, about four fifths appearing once. Sample: PBMCs. The receptors were gathered from a human donor in good health. Each CDR3 is given with its conserved first and last residue. The D gene is left open where the match is weak. Clone size is not always given. Where it is, it says once, few, many or a class for expanded clones.

clone_size: NA; j_call: TRBJ2-3; d_call: TRBD2; v_call: TRBV9; cdr3_nt: TGTGCCAGCAGCGATACCGGGACTAGCGGGTACACAGATACGCAGTATTTT; cdr3_aa: CASSDTGTSGYTDTQYF
clone_size: NA; j_call: TRBJ2-7; d_call: TRBD2; v_call: TRBV5-1; cdr3_nt: TGCGCCAGCAGCTTGGTCGGGACTAGCGGCACCTACGAGCAGTACTTC; cdr3_aa: CASSLVGTSGTYEQYF
clone_size: NA; j_call: TRBJ1-1; d_call: TRBD1; v_call: TRBV6-4; cdr3_nt: TGTGCCAGCAGTGTAGACAGGGGCTCGACTGAAGCTTTCTTT; cdr3_aa: CASSVDRGSTEAFF
clone_size: NA; j_call: TRBJ2-3; d_call: TRBD1; v_call: TRBV25-1; cdr3_nt: TGTGCCAGCAGGGAAGACAGGGGAACAGATACGCAGTATTTT; cdr3_aa: CASREDRGTDTQYF
clone_size: NA; j_call: TRBJ2-2; d_call: TRBD1; v_call: TRBV5-4; cdr3_nt: TGTGCCAGCAGCTTGGCCGGGACAGTTAACACCGGGGAGCTGTTTTTT; cdr3_aa: CASSLAGTVNTGELFF
clone_size: NA; j_call: TRBJ1-1; d_call: NA; v_call: TRBV29-1; cdr3_nt: TGCAGCGTTGGACAGAGGCTGAACACTGAAGCTTTCTTT; cdr3_aa: CSVGQRLNTEAFF
clone_size: few; j_call: TRBJ1-5; d_call: NA; v_call: TRBV12-5; cdr3_nt: TGTGCTAGTGGTTTCCTAACGAGGGTCTATAGAAATCAGCCCCAGCATTTT; cdr3_aa: CASGFLTRVYRNQPQHF
clone_size: once; j_call: TRBJ2-2; d_call: TRBD1; v_call: TRBV7-9; cdr3_nt: TGTGCCAGCAACCTGGACAGGGGGAACACCGGGGAGCTGTTTTTT; cdr3_aa: CASNLDRGNTGELFF
clone_size: NA; j_call: TRBJ1-4; d_call: NA; v_call: TRBV5-8; cdr3_nt: TGTGCCAGCAGCTTGATTTGGGCGGGAACTAATGAAAAACTGTTTTTT; cdr3_aa: CASSLIWAGTNEKLFF
clone_size: many; j_call: TRBJ1-2; d_call: TRBD1; v_call: TRBV5-6; cdr3_nt: TGTGCCAGCAGCCACCCGGACAGGGCTTACTATGGCTACACCTTC; cdr3_aa: CASSHPDRAYYGYTF
clone_size: NA; j_call: TRBJ2-3; d_call: NA; v_call: TRBV6-1; cdr3_nt: TGTGCCAGCAGTGAAGTAACAGATACGCAGTATTTT; cdr3_aa: CASSEVTDTQYF
clone_size: NA; j_call: TRBJ1-2; d_call: TRBD1; v_call: TRBV14; cdr3_nt: TGTGCCAGCAGCCAAGTGAGACAGGGAAATGGCTACACCTTC; cdr3_aa: CASSQVRQGNGYTF
clone_size: NA; j_call: TRBJ1-5; d_call: NA; v_call: TRBV2; cdr3_nt: TGTGCCAGCAGTGTATATGGGGCAGGGGACGGTTGGCCCCAGCATTTT; cdr3_aa: CASSVYGAGDGWPQHF
clone_size: many; j_call: TRBJ1-2; d_call: NA; v_call: TRBV7-9; cdr3_nt: TGTGCCAGCAGCCCTTCTACAGGGTTTGCTGGCTACACCTTC; cdr3_aa: CASSPSTGFAGYTF
clone_size: few; j_call: TRBJ2-7; d_call: TRBD1; v_call: TRBV6-5; cdr3_nt: TGTGCCAGCAGTTTAACAGGGGGCGGACCATACTACGAGCAGTACTTC; cdr3_aa: CASSLTGGGPYYEQYF
clone_size: NA; j_call: TRBJ1-1; d_call: TRBD1; v_call: TRBV19; cdr3_nt: TGTGCCAGTAGTTTCACGGGACAGGGAGCCACTGAAGCTTTCTTT; cdr3_aa: CASSFTGQGATEAFF
clone_size: NA; j_call: TRBJ2-7; d_call: NA; v_call: TRBV5-6; cdr3_nt: TGTGCCAGCAGCTTGGCCGGGGTAGTCTACGAGCAGTACTTC; cdr3_aa: CASSLAGVVYEQYF
clone_size: NA; j_call: TRBJ2-5; d_call: NA; v_call: TRBV30; cdr3_nt: TGTGCCTGGGACCGGGGCCAAGAGACCCAGTACTTC; cdr3_aa: CAWDRGQETQYF
clone_size: once; j_call: TRBJ1-1; d_call: TRBD1; v_call: TRBV5-5; cdr3_nt: TGTGCCAGCAGCTCGGGACAGGGGGGAGCTAGGCGACGGGCGAACACTGAAGCTTTCTTT; cdr3_aa: CASSSGQGGARRRANTEAFF
clone_size: NA; j_call: TRBJ1-1; d_call: TRBD1; v_call: TRBV5-1; cdr3_nt: TGCGCCAGCAGCTTAGTAACAGGGGCGAACACTGAAGCTTTCTTT; cdr3_aa: CASSLVTGANTEAFF
clone_size: NA; j_call: TRBJ2-3; d_call: TRBD1; v_call: TRBV6-5; cdr3_nt: TGTGCCAGCAGTACCCCAGGGGGTCGGACAGATACGCAGTATTTT; cdr3_aa: CASSTPGGRTDTQYF
clone_size: few; j_call: TRBJ1-1; d_call: NA; v_call: TRBV19; cdr3_nt: TGTGCCAGTAGCCATGAGCAGAACACTGAAGCTTTCTTT; cdr3_aa: CASSHEQNTEAFF
clone_size: NA; j_call: TRBJ1-3; d_call: NA; v_call: TRBV6-1; cdr3_nt: TGTGCCAGCAGTGAAGTAATCACAGTGAAGAGTTCTGGAAACACCATATATTTT; cdr3_aa: CASSEVITVKSSGNTIYF
clone_size: NA; j_call: TRBJ1-2; d_call: NA; v_call: TRBV28; cdr3_nt: TGTGCCAGCAGCCCAACAGGGCGCCGCTATGGCTACACCTTC; cdr3_aa: CASSPTGRRYGYTF
clone_size: NA; j_call: TRBJ2-2; d_call: NA; v_call: TRBV19; cdr3_nt: TGTGCCAGTAGTGCCGGGACACTTGGCACCGGGGAGCTGTTTTTT; cdr3_aa: CASSAGTLGTGELFF
clone_size: NA; j_call: TRBJ2-1; d_call: NA; v_call: TRBV5-4; cdr3_nt: TGTGCCAGCAGCTTGAGTTCACGGGACAACAATGAGCAGTTCTTC; cdr3_aa: CASSLSSRDNNEQFF
clone_size: once; j_call: TRBJ1-1; d_call: TRBD1; v_call: TRBV7-2; cdr3_nt: TGTGCCAGCAGCTCCACTCCAGGGGGAGGAGTCGCTTTCTTT; cdr3_aa: CASSSTPGGGVAFF
clone_size: NA; j_call: TRBJ2-1; d_call: NA; v_call: TRBV27; cdr3_nt: TGTGCCAGCGGATATAGCCGGAGCTCCTACAATGAGCAGTTCTTC; cdr3_aa: CASGYSRSSYNEQFF
clone_size: NA; j_call: TRBJ2-5; d_call: NA; v_call: TRBV18; cdr3_nt: TGTGCCAGCTCACCCCCTGGGGCATTATCCGGAGAGACCCAGTACTTC; cdr3_aa: CASSPPGALSGETQYF
clone_size: NA; j_call: TRBJ1-2; d_call: TRBD1; v_call: TRBV5-6; cdr3_nt: TGTGCCAGCAGCCCCGACAGGGCAAGCGGCTACACCTTC; cdr3_aa: CASSPDRASGYTF
clone_size: NA; j_call: TRBJ2-3; d_call: TRBD1; v_call: TRBV5-8; cdr3_nt: TGTGCCAGCAAGGACAGGTTCATCTCTACAGATACGCAGTATTTT; cdr3_aa: CASKDRFISTDTQYF
clone_size: NA; j_call: TRBJ2-2; d_call: TRBD2; v_call: TRBV9; cdr3_nt: TGTGCCAGCAGCGTACTCTCTGGACTAGCGGGAAATCCTTCCGGGGAGCTGTTTTTT; cdr3_aa: CASSVLSGLAGNPSGELFF
clone_size: NA; j_call: TRBJ1-4; d_call: NA; v_call: TRBV2; cdr3_nt: TGTGCCAGCAGCCCTGGGCGGGTAGATGAAAAACTGTTTTTT; cdr3_aa: CASSPGRVDEKLFF
clone_size: NA; j_call: TRBJ2-2; d_call: NA; v_call: TRBV5-1; cdr3_nt: TGCGCCAGCAGCGGACCACAGGGATCGAACACCGGGGAGCTGTTTTTT; cdr3_aa: CASSGPQGSNTGELFF
clone_size: NA; j_call: TRBJ2-3; d_call: TRBD1; v_call: TRBV10-3; cdr3_nt: TGTGCCATCGGGGACAGTACGTATACGCAGTATTTT; cdr3_aa: CAIGDSTYTQYF
clone_size: NA; j_call: TRBJ1-6; d_call: NA; v_call: TRBV6-1; cdr3_nt: TGTGCCATCTCGGACAGTTATAATTCACCCCTCCACTTT; cdr3_aa: CAISDSYNSPLHF
clone_size: NA; j_call: TRBJ2-3; d_call: NA; v_call: TRBV18; cdr3_nt: TGTGCCAGCTCACCGCTGGTAGGGGCTACTAGCACAGATACGCAGTATTTT; cdr3_aa: CASSPLVGATSTDTQYF
clone_size: NA; j_call: TRBJ1-1; d_call: NA; v_call: TRBV6-1; cdr3_nt: TGTGCCAGCAGTTCACCAAGAGGGTTAAACACTGAAGCTTTCTTT; cdr3_aa: CASSSPRGLNTEAFF
clone_size: NA; j_call: TRBJ2-1; d_call: NA; v_call: TRBV5-1; cdr3_nt: TGCGCCAGCAGCTTGTGGACACTAAACAATGAGCAGTTCTTC; cdr3_aa: CASSLWTLNNEQFF